Below are 7 T cell receptor beta chains sequenced from a single sample in a study of Graves' ophthalmopathy and Graves' hyperthyroidism. The sequenced template was RNA, covering the TCR beta CDR3 region. Amplification began with first-round RT-PCR using HTBI primers, then second-round multiplex PCR was performed. In TCRdb, the multiplex PCR reads were re-called with MiXCR into one record per CDR3 protein. The table shows under 350,000 distinct CDR3 sequences, with roughly 15% occurring only once. The specimen sequenced was peripheral blood. These receptors all stem from an adult man with Graves' ophthalmopathy.

V is TRBV6-1 and J is TRBJ1-1; D gene unclear. The CDR3 loop spans 13 amino acids. Looked up from germline, CDR1 is MNHNS and CDR2 is SASEGT. V lost 4 bases and J 2 bases, leaving 8 bases between the germline ends. In DNA form, the CDR3 reads TGTGCCAGCAGTGTTCTCCAAAACACTGAAGCTTTCTTT. This gives the protein CASSVLQNTEAFF.

In its sample, this clonotype was seen many times. The gene calls are TRBV29-1 and TRBJ1-1; 9 bases fit TRBD1. V gave up 7 bases and J gave up 1 base; unmatched junction bases: 10. The CDR3 spans 15 residues. Germline V gene lookup returns CDR1 SQVTM and CDR2 ANQGSEA. In nucleotides, the CDR3 is TGCAGCGGGGACAGGGTTGCGTATCAGAACACTGAAGCTTTCTTT. Its translation is CSGDRVAYQNTEAFF.

This clonotype was seen at least ten times. The CDR3, as DNA: TGCGCCAGCAGCTTAGGGGGCGCCGGTGAAGCTTTCTTT. Protein product: CASSLGGAGEAFF. The V gene is TRBV5-1, the J gene TRBJ1-1, with TRBD1 matching over 7 bases. Germline values: CDR1 SGHRS, CDR2 YFSETQ. CDR3 length: 13 residues. V was clipped by 2 bases and J by 7 bases; unmatched bases: 5.

This clonotype was found many times. The chain couples TRBV5-1 to TRBJ1-2; weak D call: TRBD1 (5 bases). CDR3 length: 14 residues. Trimming removed 4 bases at V and 3 bases at J, with 13 bases between. Germline V gene lookup returns CDR1 SGHRS and CDR2 YFSETQ. The CDR3 DNA follows: TGCGCCAGCAGCCCGGAGAGAGGGGACTATGGCTACACCTTC. Protein product: CASSPERGDYGYTF.

In its sample, this clonotype was seen many times. V and J are TRBV28 and TRBJ2-7; the D gene is possibly TRBD1 (5 bases). The CDR3 is 13 residues long. V lost 2 bases, J lost 5 bases, and 10 bases lay in between. Per the germline V gene, CDR1 is MDHEN and CDR2 is SYDVKM. CDR3 protein: CASSLLSRDEQYF. In nucleotides, the CDR3 is TGTGCCAGCAGTTTACTTTCCAGGGACGAGCAGTACTTC. The full variable domain, completed using reference TRBV28 and TRBJ2-7, is DVKVTQSSRYLVKRTGEKVFLECVQDMDHENMFWYRQDPGLGLRLIYFSYDVKMKEKGDIPEGYSVSREKKERFSLILESASTNQTSMYLCASSLLSRDEQYFGPGTRLTVT.

This sequence joins TRBV11-2 and TRBJ2-5; 10 nucleotides agree with TRBD2. Germline CDR1 SGHAT, CDR2 FQNNGV. This CDR3 region has 16 residues. The J segment lost 4 bases and the V segment lost 5 bases, leaving 10 bases of the junction unmatched. The CDR3 coding sequence is TGTGCCAGCAGCCTCTCGGGACTAGCGAAGGGAGAGACCCAGTACTTC. This translates into CASSLSGLAKGETQYF.

This clonotype has ten or more counts. This chain joins TRBV3-1 and TRBJ1-2; D not certain. Germline CDR1 and CDR2: LGHDT and YNNKEL (reference sequence). V was trimmed by 0 bases and J by 6 bases, leaving 11 bases between them. The CDR3 loop spans 14 amino acids. DNA of the CDR3: TGTGCCAGCAGCCAAGACTCGAGGGTCCATGGCTACACCTTC. Its protein product is CASSQDSRVHGYTF.